The 13 T cell receptor beta chains in this list originate from one sample, sequenced in a study of T cells expressing NK-cell markers. TCRdb re-called the 5' RACE reads, yielding one record per CDR3 amino acid sequence without DNA. This sample lists about 390,000 distinct CDR3 sequences; its ten largest clones have around a tenth. Sequencing input: blood T cells: a sorted CD56 or NKG2C T cell subset, CD4+ or CD8+ T cells, or bulk PBMC T cells (not recorded which). Source of these receptors: a woman aged 45-65 years in good health.

The chain carries TRBV27 and TRBJ2-7; TCRdb designates TRBD1, a call that cannot be tested without DNA. This CDR3 region has 12 residues. Per germline, CDR1 MNHEY and CDR2 SMNVEV (reference sequence). The CDR3 sequence: CASTARTHEQYF.

The rearrangement links TRBV5-1 to TRBJ2-1. This CDR3 is 15 amino acids long. In germline, CDR1 is SGHRS, CDR2 YFSETQ. The CDR3 sequence is CASSLASVGNNEQFF. The full variable domain, rest sourced from reference TRBV5-1 and TRBJ2-1, is KAGVTQTPRYLIKTRGQQVTLSCSPISGHRSVSWYQQTPGQGLQFLFEYFSETQRNKGNFPGRFSGRQFSNSRSEMNVSTLELGDSALYLCASSLASVGNNEQFFGPGTRLTVL.

The chain couples TRBV4-1 to TRBJ2-1; no DNA is available, so the TRBD2 call from TCRdb remains unchecked. The CDR3 sequence is 15 residues long. Germline V lookup: CDR1 MGHRA, CDR2 YSYEKL. Here the CDR3 reads CASSPFASGYNEQFF.

The chain links TRBV2 to TRBJ2-1. CDR1 is SNHLY and CDR2 is FYNNEI in the germline V gene. This CDR3 spans 13 amino acids. The CDR3 here is CASSDLGYNEQFF.

The gene calls are TRBV5-1 and TRBJ2-5; the TRBD2 assignment by TCRdb is unverifiable without DNA. The CDR3 totals 15 residues. Germline V gene lookup returns CDR1 SGHRS and CDR2 YFSETQ. The CDR3 is CASSPRLAGRETQYF.

This chain joins TRBV9 and TRBJ2-3; the D call of TRBD2 rests on TCRdb alone, since no DNA is present to check it. CDR1 is SGDLS and CDR2 is YYNGEE in the germline V gene. This CDR3 spans 17 amino acids. CDR3 in amino acids: CASSFGPSGKVPDTQYF.

The chain carries TRBV20-1 and TRBJ2-7. CDR1 and CDR2 from the germline V gene are DFQATT and SNEGSKA (reference sequence). The CDR3 loop spans 14 amino acids. The CDR3 loop reads CSASDWQDTYEQYF.

The rearrangement links TRBV7-9 to TRBJ2-1; TCRdb selects TRBD1, and the lack of DNA leaves this call unchecked. CDR1 is SEHNR and CDR2 is FQNEAQ in the germline V gene (reference sequence). This CDR3 region has 20 residues. The CDR3 loop reads CASSQGLSSGGRGYHNEQFF. Together with reference TRBV7-9 and TRBJ2-1, the CDR3 gives the full variable domain: DTGVSQNPRHKITKRGQNVTFRCDPISEHNRLYWYRQTLGQGPEFLTYFQNEAQLEKSRLLSDRFSAERPKGSFSTLEIQRTEQGDSAMYLCASSQGLSSGGRGYHNEQFFGPGTRLTVL.

The chain carries TRBV7-7 and TRBJ2-2; the D call from TCRdb, TRBD1, cannot be confirmed without DNA. The germline V gene has CDR1 SSHAT and CDR2 FNYEAQ (reference sequence). This CDR3 has 14 amino acids. The CDR3 loop reads CASSLQGQSGELFF.

The chain is built from TRBV2 and TRBJ2-7. The germline V gene encodes CDR1 SNHLY and CDR2 FYNNEI. This CDR3 region has 13 residues. Here the CDR3 reads CASSEAGRYKQYF. Filled out from reference TRBV2 and TRBJ2-7, the complete variable domain reads EPEVTQTPSHQVTQMGQEVILRCVPISNHLYFYWYRQILGQKVEFLVSFYNNEISEKSEIFDDQFSVERPDGSNFTLKIRSTKLEDSAMYFCASSEAGRYKQYFGPGTRLTVT.

V usage is TRBV12-3 or TRBV12-4 and J usage is TRBJ2-2; the D call from TCRdb, TRBD1, cannot be confirmed without DNA. The CDR3 runs 13 residues. The CDR3 here is CAGNRGDTGELFF.

The chain uses TRBV3-1 and TRBJ1-2; there is no DNA to check the TCRdb D call of TRBD1. The CDR3 runs to 14 residues. Looked up from germline, CDR1 is LGHDT and CDR2 is YNNKEL (reference sequence). The CDR3 spells CASSQGGGAPGYTF.

V gene TRBV18 combines with J gene TRBJ2-1; TCRdb's D gene call, TRBD1, goes unchecked for lack of DNA. In germline, CDR1 is KGHSH, CDR2 LQKENI. CDR3 length equals 14 residues. CDR3 sequence reads: CASSPGRDLNEQFF.